This T cell receptor beta chain was retrieved from a study of T cell changes during pregnancy in multiple sclerosis. The data were produced by immunoSEQ multiplex PCR, yet TCRdb's version contains in-frame clones alone and is incomplete. The sample yields some 120,000 clones, around 97% seen once. Specimen: peripheral blood, collected after pregnancy. This receptor was obtained from a female donor with multiple sclerosis, enrolled in a pregnancy study.

CDR3 sequence: CASSEFGAGMNTEAFF. For the CDR3, the DNA is TGTGCCAGCAGTGAATTTGGTGCAGGGATGAACACTGAAGCTTTCTTT. The chain couples TRBV2 to TRBJ1-1, with a possible D match to TRBD1 (5 bases). The CDR3 contains 16 residues. V was clipped by 2 bases and J by 0 bases, with 13 bases between them. Looked up from germline, CDR1 is SNHLY and CDR2 is FYNNEI.